This T cell receptor (beta chain) is drawn from a study (dated by TCRdb to 2016 to 2017). From its cysteine to its phenylalanine, the CDR3 spans 13 amino acids. CDR3 DNA only is kept here, 39 bases in frame from base 1. V drops 1 base and J drops 9 bases, leaving 10 bases in between. CDR1 DFQATT and CDR2 SNEGSKA are derived from the germline V gene (reference sequence). This clonotype was detected a few times. Its binding antigen is unknown. Nothing much larger sits one base from this clone, and base qualities are not available. Receptors were amplified or captured by RT-PCR. Data came from an Illumina MiSeq. TCRdb trimmed the raw reads at Q25, called clones with MiXCR and kept productive beta chains. Each CDR3 protein appears once, grouped with its most common genes and DNA. In all, the sample holds more than 600,000 distinct CDR3 sequences, and 13% to 15% of those were seen once. 3.6% of the sample goes to the ten largest clones.

Sequencing input: memory CD4+ T cells from blood. Recombination joined TRBV20-1 with TRBJ1-6, with the D gene uncertain. The receptor comes from a female donor in good health, serving as a healthy control. In nucleotide form, the sequence is TGCAGTGCTAGAGGAGAGTGGACTTCACCCCTCCACTTT. Translated, this gives CSARGEWTSPLHF.